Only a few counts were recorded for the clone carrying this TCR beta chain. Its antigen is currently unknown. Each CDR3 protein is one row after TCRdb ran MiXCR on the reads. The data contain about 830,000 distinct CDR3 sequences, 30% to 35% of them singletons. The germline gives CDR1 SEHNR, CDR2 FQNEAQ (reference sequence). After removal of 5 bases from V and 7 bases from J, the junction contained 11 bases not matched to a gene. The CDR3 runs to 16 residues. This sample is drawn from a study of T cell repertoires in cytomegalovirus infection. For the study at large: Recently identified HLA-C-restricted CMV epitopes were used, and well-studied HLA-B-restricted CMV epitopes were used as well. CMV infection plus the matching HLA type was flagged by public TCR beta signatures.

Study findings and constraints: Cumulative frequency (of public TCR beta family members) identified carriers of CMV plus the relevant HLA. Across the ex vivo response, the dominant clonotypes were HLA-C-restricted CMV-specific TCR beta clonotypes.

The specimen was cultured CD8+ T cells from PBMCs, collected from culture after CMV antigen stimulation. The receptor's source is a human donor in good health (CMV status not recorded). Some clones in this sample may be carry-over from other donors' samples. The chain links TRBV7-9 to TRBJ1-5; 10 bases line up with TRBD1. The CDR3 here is CASSAGDRGLDQPQHF. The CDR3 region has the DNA TGTGCCAGCAGCGCCGGGGACAGGGGCTTGGACCAGCCCCAGCATTTT.